One sample yielded the 7 T cell receptor beta chains listed below, sequenced in a study of T cells in Graves' hyperthyroidism and ophthalmopathy. Amplification of TCR beta CDR3 regions was performed using RNA transcripts as template. A set of HTBI primers served as the primers for a first-round RT-PCR of the TCR CDR3. A single record per CDR3 protein comes from TCRdb applying MiXCR to the multiplex PCR reads. The table has under 300,000 distinct CDR3 sequences, 20% to 25% seen once. Sequencing was done on a sample of blood. The receptors shown here come from a man between 40 and 49 years old with Graves' hyperthyroidism that later progressed to Graves' ophthalmopathy.

This clonotype was recorded at least ten times. The chain links TRBV7-2 to TRBJ2-7; TRBD1 might be the D (6 bases). This CDR3 spans 12 amino acids. Trimming took off 8 bases at V and 5 bases at J, with 13 bases between the two ends. From germline, CDR1 is SGHTA and CDR2 FQGNSA. The CDR3 sequence: CASGRRTDEQYF. The CDR3 DNA reads as TGTGCCAGCGGCCGCCGGACAGACGAGCAGTACTTC. The whole variable domain, remainder taken from reference TRBV7-2 and TRBJ2-7, is GAGVSQSPSNKVTEKGKDVELRCDPISGHTALYWYRQSLGQGLEFLIYFQGNSAPDKSGLPSDRFSAERTGGSVSTLTIQRTQQEDSAVYLCASGRRTDEQYFGPGTRLTVT.

The V and J genes are TRBV30 and TRBJ1-5, with D unresolved. Between the trimmed V and J ends, which lost 1 base and 5 bases, there was a span of 15 bases. Germline CDR1 GTSNPN, CDR2 SVGIG (reference sequence). CDR3 length equals 15 residues. CDR3 in amino acids: CAWSDRATPDQPQHF. The CDR3 DNA follows: TGTGCCTGGAGTGATAGGGCAACACCCGATCAGCCCCAGCATTTT.

The table lists this clonotype with many counts. This chain connects TRBV6-5 to TRBJ1-1, with a weak D call TRBD1 (5 bases). The CDR3 is 13 residues long. CDR1 and CDR2 (germline): MNHEY, SVGAGI. The V end lost 7 bases, the J end lost 5 bases, and 14 bases lay between the germline ends. This CDR3 reads CASTLRKGTEAFF. CDR3 DNA sequence: TGTGCCAGCACCCTCCGGAAGGGGACTGAAGCTTTCTTT.

This clonotype has only a few counts. The V call is TRBV20-1, the J call TRBJ2-7; 11 bases match TRBD2. The germline CDR1 and CDR2 sequences are DFQATT and SNEGSKA (reference sequence). CDR3 length equals 13 residues. V lost 7 bases and J lost 0; bases outside the gene matches: 2. CDR3 sequence reads: CSGLAGNSYEQYF. CDR3 bases: TGCAGTGGACTAGCGGGAAACTCCTACGAGCAGTACTTC.

This clonotype was counted ten times or more. J is TRBJ1-5 and V is TRBV2; D call uncertain. The germline gives CDR1 SNHLY, CDR2 FYNNEI. Trimming took 3 bases from V and 11 from J, leaving 14 bases between them. This CDR3 has 13 amino acids. The CDR3 sequence: CASSDKLSLTQHF. The CDR3 DNA reads TGTGCCAGCAGTGATAAACTATCATTAACCCAGCATTTT.

Many counts were recorded for this clonotype. CDR3 nucleotides: TGTGCCACCAGTGCAGGGGTCAATAGCAATCAGCCCCAGCATTTT. This translates into CATSAGVNSNQPQHF. The chain couples TRBV24-1 to TRBJ1-5, with D perhaps TRBD1 (6 bases). Trimming cost V 5 bases and J 0 bases, with 10 bases left between them. The CDR3 is 15 amino acids. Germline CDR1 is KGHDR and CDR2 is SFDVKD.

This chain joins TRBV4-3 and TRBJ2-7; D unresolved. The CDR3 has 16 amino acids. Trimming stripped 0 bases from V and 7 bases from J, with 19 bases between. Germline V gene sequence: CDR1 LGHNA, CDR2 YSLEER. CDR3 region: CASSQDRIARSREQYF. In DNA form, the CDR3 reads TGCGCCAGCAGCCAAGATAGGATAGCCCGATCTCGAGAGCAGTACTTC.